These 28 T cell receptor beta chains were all obtained from the same sample, sequenced in a study of T cells in Graves' hyperthyroidism and ophthalmopathy. The source material, RNA transcripts, was used to amplify TCR beta CDR3 regions. The HTBI primer set drove a first-round RT-PCR of the TCR CDR3. TCRdb re-called the multiplex PCR reads with MiXCR, one entry per CDR3 protein. The sample includes approximately 560,000 distinct CDR3 sequences, 15% to 19% of them seen just once. The source material was blood. All receptors come from a woman in her 30s with Graves' hyperthyroidism.

This clonotype was seen many times. The chain links TRBV5-1 to TRBJ1-5; D unclear. CDR3 size: 13 residues. CDR1 SGHRS and CDR2 YFSETQ come from the germline V gene. Trimming removed 2 bases from V and 1 base from J, with 4 bases in between. CDR3 residues: CASSFESNQPQHF. The CDR3 bases are TGCGCCAGCAGCTTCGAAAGCAATCAGCCCCAGCATTTT.

CDR3 in amino acids: CASSLYDEGTGNNEQFF. Here the CDR3 DNA reads TGTGCCAGCAGTTTATATGATGAGGGGACAGGGAACAATGAGCAGTTCTTC. The gene calls are TRBV27 and TRBJ2-1, with 9 bases identical to TRBD1. The length of the CDR3 is 17 residues. Germline V gives CDR1 MNHEY, CDR2 SMNVEV (reference sequence). V was clipped by 1 base and J by 5 bases; unmatched bases: 9.

The CDR3 reads CASSAGFLLGNQPQHF. Written as DNA, the CDR3 is TGTGCCAGCTCGGCAGGCTTTCTTCTCGGGAATCAGCCCCAGCATTTT. The chain carries TRBV27 and TRBJ1-5; D is ambiguous. CDR1 and CDR2 from the germline V gene are MNHEY and SMNVEV (reference sequence). This CDR3 contains 16 residues. Trimming stripped 8 bases from V and 4 bases from J, with 21 bases between.

This clonotype was seen only a few times. The genes are TRBV11-3 and TRBJ2-1; 10 nucleotides match TRBD1. The CDR3 sequence is 15 residues long. With 1 base clipped from V and 7 bases from J, the junction kept 4 bases outside the gene matches. Germline V gene data show CDR1 as SGHNT and CDR2 as YENEEA. DNA of the CDR3: TGTGCCAGCAGCTTAGTGGGACAGGGGAATAATGAGCAGTTCTTC. The encoded protein is CASSLVGQGNNEQFF.

This clonotype has more than one count but fewer than ten. V usage is TRBV19 and J usage is TRBJ2-5, with TRBD2 matching over 15 bases. The V gene end was trimmed by 5 bases and the J gene end by 4 bases; junction bases not matched to a gene: 11. In germline, CDR1 is LNHDA, CDR2 SQIVND (reference sequence). The CDR3 length is 18 residues. The CDR3 DNA is TGTGCCAGTAGTCTTGGACTAGCGGGAGGGCCTGTGGGAGAGACCCAGTACTTC. Its protein product is CASSLGLAGGPVGETQYF.

This clonotype was found many times. The chain uses TRBV5-8 and TRBJ2-1, with 12 nucleotides matching TRBD2. The CDR3 length is 16 residues. Germline values: CDR1 SGHTS, CDR2 YDEGEE. V lost 4 bases to trimming and J lost 6 bases; unmatched junction nucleotides: 8. The CDR3 region has the DNA TGTGCCAGCAGCCCCCGACTAGCGGGAGAGGGCAATGAGCAGTTCTTC. It codes for CASSPRLAGEGNEQFF. Variable domain in full (rest from reference TRBV5-8 and TRBJ2-1): EAGVTQSPTHLIKTRGQQATLRCSPISGHTSVYWYQQALGLGLQFLLWYDEGEERNRGNFPPRFSGRQFPNYSSELNVNALELEDSALYLCASSPRLAGEGNEQFFGPGTRLTVL.

Many counts were recorded for this clonotype. The rearrangement links TRBV20-1 to TRBJ2-7; D not certain. The CDR3 covers 11 residues. Trimming cost V 5 bases and J 0 bases, with 5 bases left between them. CDR1 is DFQATT, CDR2 SNEGSKA, per germline (reference sequence). CDR3 sequence (DNA): TGCAGTGCTGTTAGCTCCTACGAGCAGTACTTC. Protein: CSAVSSYEQYF.

This chain joins TRBV12-3 or TRBV12-4 and TRBJ2-6, with D unresolved. Trimming removed 11 bases at V and 1 base at J, with 12 bases between. CDR3 length: 14 residues. CDR3 DNA: TGTGCCGGCACAATGGGATCTGGGGCCAACGTCCTGACTTTC. Its protein product is CAGTMGSGANVLTF.

In this sample, this clonotype turned up a few times. J is TRBJ1-4 and V is TRBV2; tentative D call: TRBD1 (6 bases). Germline V gene lookup returns CDR1 SNHLY and CDR2 FYNNEI. The CDR3 is 14 amino acids. Trimming stripped 7 bases from V and 7 bases from J, with 16 bases between. The CDR3 spells CASIPGESGEKLFF. In DNA, the CDR3 is TGTGCCAGCATTCCAGGGGAGTCTGGTGAAAAACTGTTTTTT. Together with reference TRBV2 and TRBJ1-4, the CDR3 gives the full variable domain: EPEVTQTPSHQVTQMGQEVILRCVPISNHLYFYWYRQILGQKVEFLVSFYNNEISEKSEIFDDQFSVERPDGSNFTLKIRSTKLEDSAMYFCASIPGESGEKLFFGSGTQLSVL.

The chain has TRBV2 and TRBJ1-1, with D possibly TRBD1 on 5 matching bases. The germline V and J ends were trimmed by 6 bases and 4 bases, with 9 bases remaining between them. The CDR3 runs 12 residues. CDR1 is SNHLY, CDR2 FYNNEI, per germline. The DNA for the CDR3 is TGTGCCAGCAGGGGGGGTCCCACTGAAGCTTTCTTT. Translated: CASRGGPTEAFF.

This clonotype has at least ten counts. The CDR3: CASSSAPYNSPLHF. CDR3 nucleotides: TGTGCCAGCAGTTCAGCACCCTATAATTCACCCCTCCACTTT. This chain connects TRBV28 to TRBJ1-6; D is undetermined. This CDR3 is 14 amino acids long. V was trimmed by 4 bases and J by 2 bases, leaving 6 bases between them. The germline gives CDR1 MDHEN, CDR2 SYDVKM.

This clonotype was recorded a few times. The rearrangement joins TRBV6-5 to TRBJ2-2; the match to TRBD2 covers 7 bases. V was clipped by 0 bases and J by 5 bases; unmatched bases: 12. CDR1 and CDR2 (germline): MNHEY, SVGAGI. The CDR3 has 18 amino acids. The CDR3 loop reads CASSYSIGAGALTGELFF. In nucleotides, the CDR3 is TGTGCCAGCAGTTACTCGATTGGGGCGGGAGCATTAACCGGGGAGCTGTTTTTT.

This clonotype was recorded many times. The gene calls are TRBV15 and TRBJ2-7; 13 bases are shared with TRBD2. After removal of 5 bases from V and 5 bases from J, the junction contained 9 bases not matched to a gene. This CDR3 spans 16 amino acids. The V gene's germline CDR1 is LNHNV and CDR2 YYDKDF (reference sequence). CDR3 region: CATSDWTSGSENEQYF. The DNA for the CDR3 is TGTGCCACCAGCGACTGGACTAGCGGGAGTGAGAACGAGCAGTACTTC. Based on the CDR3 plus reference TRBV15 and TRBJ2-7, the full variable domain is DAMVIQNPRYQVTQFGKPVTLSCSQTLNHNVMYWYQQKSSQAPKLLFHYYDKDFNNEADTPDNFQSRRPNTSFCFLDIRSPGLGDTAMYLCATSDWTSGSENEQYFGPGTRLTVT.

This clonotype was observed many times. The chain has TRBV11-1 and TRBJ2-7, with 12 positions matching TRBD2. CDR3 length: 15 residues. Looked up from germline, CDR1 is SGHAT and CDR2 is FQDESV (reference sequence). Germline trimming cut 6 bases from V and 3 bases from J; bases unmatched to any gene: 6. The CDR3: CASSLGLAGYYEQYF. For the CDR3, the DNA is TGTGCCAGCAGTCTCGGACTAGCGGGATACTACGAGCAGTACTTC.

This clonotype was detected only a few times. This chain connects TRBV4-1 to TRBJ1-1; weak D call: TRBD1 (5 bases). CDR1 is MGHRA and CDR2 is YSYEKL in the germline V gene. The V gene lost 3 bases and the J gene lost 4 bases, with 12 bases spanning the gap. The CDR3 spans 14 residues. Written as DNA, the CDR3 is TGCGCCAGCAGCCACCCAGGGTTCGGCACTGAAGCTTTCTTT. Its protein is CASSHPGFGTEAFF.

This clonotype was detected a few times. This rearrangement joins TRBV7-9 to TRBJ1-1; TRBD1 aligns across 8 bases. CDR1 is SEHNR, CDR2 FQNEAQ, per germline (reference sequence). The CDR3 length is 18 residues. The V gene end was trimmed by 1 base and the J gene end by 0 bases; junction bases not matched to a gene: 10. The CDR3 here is CASSLGSGGASLNTEAFF. The DNA for the CDR3 is TGTGCCAGCAGCTTAGGTTCAGGGGGCGCCTCCTTGAACACTGAAGCTTTCTTT.

This clonotype was recorded many times. The chain employs TRBV11-3 and TRBJ2-1; 9 bases align to TRBD1. Germline values: CDR1 SGHNT, CDR2 YENEEA. V lost 5 bases and J lost 3; bases outside the gene matches: 8. The CDR3 has 16 amino acids. The chain's CDR3 is CASSMMTGGGYNEQFF. The CDR3, as DNA: TGTGCCAGCAGCATGATGACAGGGGGGGGCTACAATGAGCAGTTCTTC.

This clonotype was counted between two and nine times. This sequence joins TRBV6-1 and TRBJ2-2; TRBD2 matches 10 bases. The V gene end was trimmed by 8 bases and the J gene end by 6 bases; junction bases not matched to a gene: 9. Germline V gene sequence: CDR1 MNHNS, CDR2 SASEGT. The CDR3 sequence is 15 residues long. The CDR3 nucleotides are TGTGCCAGCGGGGCAAGCGGGAGGGGGTCCGGGGAGCTGTTTTTT. Its translation: CASGASGRGSGELFF.

This clonotype has at least ten counts. V usage is TRBV20-1 and J usage is TRBJ2-1; D might be TRBD2 (5 bases). This CDR3 comprises 15 residues. Germline-derived CDR1 and CDR2 are DFQATT and SNEGSKA (reference sequence). Trimming pared 3 bases from V and 8 bases from J, leaving 20 bases between. DNA of the CDR3: TGCAGTGCTAGCAGAGGGCCCGGCCCTGGGTATGAGCAGTTCTTC. This codes for CSASRGPGPGYEQFF.

CDR3 protein: CSARVTGTSGEQYF. The CDR3 region has the DNA TGCAGTGCTAGAGTTACCGGGACTAGCGGCGAGCAGTACTTC. The rearrangement uses TRBV20-1 and TRBJ2-7; 11 positions match TRBD2. The length of the CDR3 is 14 residues. Germline values: CDR1 DFQATT, CDR2 SNEGSKA (reference sequence). Losses at the gene ends were 1 base for V and 6 bases for J; bases not matched to a gene: 5.

This clonotype showed up just a few times. V and J are TRBV10-2 and TRBJ2-2; possible D gene TRBD2, 5 bases. The CDR3 spans 17 residues. V lost 7 bases to trimming and J lost 0 bases, with 18 bases between them. Germline CDR1 WSHSY, CDR2 SAAADI. DNA for the CDR3: TGCGCCAGCATGGAGTTTACGGGAAACACGAACACCGGGGAGCTGTTTTTT. Residues: CASMEFTGNTNTGELFF.

This clonotype was recorded a few times. The rearrangement uses TRBV15 and TRBJ1-5, with D maybe TRBD1 (5 bases). Looked up from germline, CDR1 is LNHNV and CDR2 is YYDKDF (reference sequence). CDR3 size: 14 residues. V dropped 5 bases and J dropped 6 bases, with 14 bases sitting between them. The chain's CDR3 is CATSSGRQGQPQHF. DNA for the CDR3: TGTGCCACCAGCTCTGGAAGGCAGGGTCAGCCCCAGCATTTT.

This clonotype was recorded a few times. The J gene is TRBJ2-7, the V gene TRBV7-6; 12 nucleotides match TRBD2. After removal of 5 bases from V and 3 bases from J, the junction contained 8 bases not matched to a gene. CDR3 size: 16 residues. The germline V gene encodes CDR1 SGHVS and CDR2 FNYEAQ. As DNA, the CDR3 is TGTGCCAGCAGCCCCGGACTAGCGGGAAACTTCTACGAGCAGTACTTC. Encoded protein: CASSPGLAGNFYEQYF.

This clonotype came up a few times. The V call is TRBV7-8, the J call TRBJ1-6; D is ambiguous. Germline loops: CDR1 SGHVS, CDR2 FQNEAQ. The CDR3 has 13 residues. Trimming took 2 bases from V and 8 from J, leaving 7 bases between them. The CDR3 DNA sequence: TGTGCCAGCAGCTTATCTGAGGATTCACCCCTCCACTTT. Translation: CASSLSEDSPLHF.

This clonotype was seen more than once but under ten times. The CDR3 sequence is CASRTGLSNEKLFF. The CDR3 DNA reads TGTGCCAGCAGAACGGGTCTTTCTAATGAAAAACTGTTTTTT. The chain couples TRBV11-2 to TRBJ1-4, with D uncertain. CDR3 size: 14 residues. V lost 6 bases and J 3 bases, leaving 11 bases between the germline ends. CDR1 is SGHAT and CDR2 is FQNNGV in the germline V gene.

This clonotype was detected ten times or more. This chain uses TRBV12-3 or TRBV12-4 with TRBJ1-5, with 7 bases fitting TRBD1. The trim removed 6 bases at V and 4 bases at J, leaving 6 bases unmatched. The CDR3 totals 14 residues. CDR3 in amino acids: CASSIATGNQPQHF. The DNA for the CDR3 is TGTGCCAGCAGCATAGCGACAGGGAATCAGCCCCAGCATTTT.

Only a few counts were recorded for this clonotype. A much larger clone lies a single base off, so this may be a read error. The chain is built from TRBV30 and TRBJ2-7, with a possible D match to TRBD1 (6 bases). The CDR3 length is 15 residues. In germline, CDR1 is GTSNPN, CDR2 SVGIG (reference sequence). CDR3: CAWSRGGSISCEQYF. The CDR3 DNA is TGTGCCTGGAGTCGAGGGGGATCGATCTCCTGCGAGCAGTACTTC.

This clonotype was found a few times. V and J are TRBV29-1 and TRBJ1-1; TRBD1 might be the D (6 bases). The CDR3 runs to 11 residues. Germline values: CDR1 SQVTM, CDR2 ANQGSEA. V dropped 6 bases and J dropped 6 bases, with 11 bases sitting between them. The CDR3 DNA reads TGCAGCGTCCCAGGGGCCGCTGAAGCTTTCTTT. It translates to CSVPGAAEAFF.